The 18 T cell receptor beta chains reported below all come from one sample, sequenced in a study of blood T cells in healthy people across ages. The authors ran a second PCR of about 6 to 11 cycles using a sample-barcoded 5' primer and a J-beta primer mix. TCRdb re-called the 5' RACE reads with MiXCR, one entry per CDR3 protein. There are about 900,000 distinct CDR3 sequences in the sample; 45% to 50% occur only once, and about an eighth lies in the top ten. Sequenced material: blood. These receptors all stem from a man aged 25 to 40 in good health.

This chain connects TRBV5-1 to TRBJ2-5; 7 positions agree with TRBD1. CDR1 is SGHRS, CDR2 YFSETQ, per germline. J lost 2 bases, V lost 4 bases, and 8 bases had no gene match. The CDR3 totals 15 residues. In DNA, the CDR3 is TGCGCCAGCAGCCGCCTTGGGACAGAACAAGAGACCCAGTACTTC. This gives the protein CASSRLGTEQETQYF.

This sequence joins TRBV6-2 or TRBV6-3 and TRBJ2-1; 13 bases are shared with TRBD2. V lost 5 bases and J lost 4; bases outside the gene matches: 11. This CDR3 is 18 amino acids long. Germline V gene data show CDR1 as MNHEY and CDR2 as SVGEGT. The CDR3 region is CASSRQRTSGGHYNEQFF. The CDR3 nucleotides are TGTGCCAGCAGTCGCCAAAGGACTAGCGGGGGCCATTACAATGAGCAGTTCTTC.

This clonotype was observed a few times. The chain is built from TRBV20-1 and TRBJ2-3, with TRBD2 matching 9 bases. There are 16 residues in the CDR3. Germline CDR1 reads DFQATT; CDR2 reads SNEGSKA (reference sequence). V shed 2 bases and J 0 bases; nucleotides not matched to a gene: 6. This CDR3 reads CSARSLAGPSTDTQYF. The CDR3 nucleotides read TGCAGTGCTAGATCGCTAGCGGGGCCAAGCACAGATACGCAGTATTTT.

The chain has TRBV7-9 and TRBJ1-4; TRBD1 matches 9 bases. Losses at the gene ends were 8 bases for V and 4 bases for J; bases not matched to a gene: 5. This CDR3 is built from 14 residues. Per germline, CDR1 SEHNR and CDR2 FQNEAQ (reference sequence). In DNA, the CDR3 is TGTGCCAGCGGGGACAGGGAGTATAATGAAAAACTGTTTTTT. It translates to CASGDREYNEKLFF.

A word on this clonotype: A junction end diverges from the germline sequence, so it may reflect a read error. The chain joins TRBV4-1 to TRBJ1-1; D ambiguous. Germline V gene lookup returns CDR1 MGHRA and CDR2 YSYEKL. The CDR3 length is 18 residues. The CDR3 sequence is CASSQGTDRPGLNTEAFF. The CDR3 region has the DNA TGCGCCAGCAGCCAAGGAACGGACCGCCCAGGCTTGAACACTGAAGCTTTTTTT.

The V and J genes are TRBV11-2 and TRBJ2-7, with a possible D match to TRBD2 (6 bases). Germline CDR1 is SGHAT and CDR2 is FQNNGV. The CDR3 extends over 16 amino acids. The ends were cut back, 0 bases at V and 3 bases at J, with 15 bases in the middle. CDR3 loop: CASSLDPTAGFYEQYF. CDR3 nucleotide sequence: TGTGCCAGCAGCTTAGATCCGACCGCGGGATTCTACGAGCAGTACTTC.

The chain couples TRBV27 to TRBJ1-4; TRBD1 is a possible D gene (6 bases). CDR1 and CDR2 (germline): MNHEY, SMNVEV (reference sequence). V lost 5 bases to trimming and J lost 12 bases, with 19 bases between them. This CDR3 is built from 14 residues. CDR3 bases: TGTGCCAGCAGTCAGGACAGAGATAATGAGGAACTGTTTTTT. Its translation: CASSQDRDNEELFF.

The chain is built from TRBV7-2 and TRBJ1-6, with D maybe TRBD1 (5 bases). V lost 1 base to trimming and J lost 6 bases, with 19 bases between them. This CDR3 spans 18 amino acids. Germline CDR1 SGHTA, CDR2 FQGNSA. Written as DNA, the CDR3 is TGTGCCAGCAGCTTAGTTAGGGCAGTCTCCGGGGGTAATTCACCCCTCCACTTT. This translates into CASSLVRAVSGGNSPLHF.

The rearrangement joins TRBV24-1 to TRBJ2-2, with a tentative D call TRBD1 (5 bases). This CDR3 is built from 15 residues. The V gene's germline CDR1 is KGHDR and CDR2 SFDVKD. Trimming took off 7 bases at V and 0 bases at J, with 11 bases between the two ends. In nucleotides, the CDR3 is TGTGCCACCAGCCCGACAGCTACGAACACCGGGGAGCTGTTTTTT. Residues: CATSPTATNTGELFF.

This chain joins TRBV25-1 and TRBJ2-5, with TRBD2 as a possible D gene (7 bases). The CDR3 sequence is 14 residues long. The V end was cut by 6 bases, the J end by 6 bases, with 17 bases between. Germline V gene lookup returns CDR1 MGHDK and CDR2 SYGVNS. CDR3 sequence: CASSQMGGLKTQYF. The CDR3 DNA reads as TGTGCCAGCAGCCAAATGGGGGGGCTGAAGACCCAGTACTTC.

Here the CDR3 reads CSADMGTTGTDTQYF. For the CDR3, the DNA is TGCAGTGCGGATATGGGTACTACCGGCACAGATACGCAGTATTTT. The rearrangement uses TRBV20-1 and TRBJ2-3; D uncertain. The CDR3 totals 15 residues. The germline CDR1 and CDR2 sequences are DFQATT and SNEGSKA (reference sequence). V was clipped by 6 bases and J by 1 base, with 17 bases between them.

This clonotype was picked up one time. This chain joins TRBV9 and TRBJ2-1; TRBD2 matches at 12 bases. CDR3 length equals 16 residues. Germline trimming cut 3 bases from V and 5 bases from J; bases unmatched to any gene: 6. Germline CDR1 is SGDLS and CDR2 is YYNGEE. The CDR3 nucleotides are TGTGCCAGCAGCGCCCGGACTAGCGGGACGCACAATGAGCAGTTCTTC. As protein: CASSARTSGTHNEQFF.

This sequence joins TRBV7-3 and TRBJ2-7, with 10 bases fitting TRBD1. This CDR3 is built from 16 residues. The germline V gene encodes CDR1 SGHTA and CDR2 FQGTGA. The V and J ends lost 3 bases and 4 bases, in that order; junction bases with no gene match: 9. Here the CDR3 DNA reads TGTGCCAGCAGCTTGGGGGACAGGGGCAGGGGATACGAGCAGTACTTC. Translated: CASSLGDRGRGYEQYF.

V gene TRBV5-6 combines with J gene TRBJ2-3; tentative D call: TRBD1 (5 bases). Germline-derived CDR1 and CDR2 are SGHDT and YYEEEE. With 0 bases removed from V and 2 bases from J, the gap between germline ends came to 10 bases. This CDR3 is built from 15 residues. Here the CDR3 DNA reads TGTGCCAGCAGCTTGGGACAGCCACCCACAGATACGCAGTATTTT. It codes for CASSLGQPPTDTQYF.

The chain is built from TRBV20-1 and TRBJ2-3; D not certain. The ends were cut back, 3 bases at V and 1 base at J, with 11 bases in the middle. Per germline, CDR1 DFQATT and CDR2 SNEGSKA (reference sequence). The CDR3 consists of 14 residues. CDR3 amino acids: CSASWGPGTDTQYF. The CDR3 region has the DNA TGCAGTGCTAGTTGGGGTCCAGGCACAGATACGCAGTATTTT.

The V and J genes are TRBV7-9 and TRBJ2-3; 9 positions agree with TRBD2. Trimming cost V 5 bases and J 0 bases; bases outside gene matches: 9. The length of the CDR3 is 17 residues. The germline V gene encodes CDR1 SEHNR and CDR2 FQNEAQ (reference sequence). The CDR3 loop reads CASSPLQRGVSTDTQYF. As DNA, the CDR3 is TGTGCCAGCAGCCCCCTCCAGCGGGGGGTTAGCACAGATACGCAGTATTTT.

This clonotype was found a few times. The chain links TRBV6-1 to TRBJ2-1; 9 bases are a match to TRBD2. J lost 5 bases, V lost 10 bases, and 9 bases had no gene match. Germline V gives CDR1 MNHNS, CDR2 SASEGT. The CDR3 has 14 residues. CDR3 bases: TGTGCCACCTTCAGCGGGGGGCTCGACAATGAGCAGTTCTTC. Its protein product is CATFSGGLDNEQFF.

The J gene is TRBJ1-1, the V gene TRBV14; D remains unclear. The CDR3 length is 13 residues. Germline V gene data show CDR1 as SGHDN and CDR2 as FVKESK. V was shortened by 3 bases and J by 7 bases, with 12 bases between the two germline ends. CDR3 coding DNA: TGTGCCAGCAGCCAGCGGGTAGGCTTTGAAGCTTTCTTT. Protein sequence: CASSQRVGFEAFF.